These 19 T cell receptor beta chains originate from one sample sequenced in a study of technical replicates of blood from a few donors. Assay used: immunoSEQ multiplex PCR; TCRdb lists only in-frame clones, some missing. The repertoire holds some 60,000 clones, with about 95% as singletons. The sample comprised PBMCs. These receptors were obtained from a human donor in good health. Some clones in this sample may be carry-over from other donors' samples.

This chain connects TRBV4-2 to TRBJ1-1, with 7 positions matching TRBD1. V was clipped by 1 base and J by 0 bases; unmatched bases: 11. Germline CDR1 is LGHNA and CDR2 is YNFKEQ. This CDR3 is 18 amino acids long. CDR3 loop: CASSQGQGVGVMNTEAFF. CDR3 sequence (DNA): TGTGCCAGCAGCCAAGGGCAGGGGGTAGGGGTAATGAACACTGAAGCTTTCTTT.

This chain joins TRBV6-5 and TRBJ1-1; perhaps TRBD1 as D (6 bases). Between the trimmed V and J ends, which lost 1 base and 0 bases, there was a span of 12 bases. This CDR3 has 16 amino acids. The germline V gene encodes CDR1 MNHEY and CDR2 SVGAGI. The CDR3 DNA reads TGTGCCAGCAGTTACTTTACAGGGACTATGAACACTGAAGCTTTCTTT. Translation: CASSYFTGTMNTEAFF.

This chain links TRBV18 with TRBJ1-6; D remains unclear. Per the germline V gene, CDR1 is KGHSH and CDR2 is LQKENI. The length of the CDR3 is 15 residues. The V and J ends lost 6 bases and 0 bases respectively, with 9 bases between them. As DNA, the CDR3 is TGTGCCAGCTCCCAAGAGAGCTCCTATAATTCACCCCTCCACTTT. Translating it yields CASSQESSYNSPLHF.

This chain connects TRBV6-5 to TRBJ1-6, with 9 bases matching TRBD1. The CDR3 sequence is 14 residues long. Per germline, CDR1 MNHEY and CDR2 SVGAGI. Trimming removed 6 bases from V and 7 bases from J; junction bases left unmatched: 4. Here the CDR3 DNA reads TGTGCCAGCAGACAGGGGGCATGGAATTCACCCCTCCACTTT. Translated, it gives CASRQGAWNSPLHF.

This rearrangement joins TRBV30 to TRBJ1-2, with D uncertain. Germline CDR1 is GTSNPN and CDR2 is SVGIG (reference sequence). V was shortened by 2 bases and J by 4 bases, with 8 bases between the two germline ends. This CDR3 comprises 12 residues. The CDR3 nucleotides read TGTGCCTGGAGTTCTAGAATCTATGGCTACACCTTC. Translating gives CAWSSRIYGYTF.

This clone was detected only once. J is TRBJ2-5 and V is TRBV7-9; TRBD2 aligns across 8 bases. V shed 4 bases and J 4 bases; nucleotides not matched to a gene: 11. This CDR3 contains 16 residues. CDR1 and CDR2 (germline): SEHNR, FQNEAQ (reference sequence). DNA for the CDR3: TGTGCCAGCAGCTACGGACTAGCTGCGGGTGGAGAGACCCAGTACTTC. Translating gives CASSYGLAAGGETQYF.

This chain links TRBV11-2 with TRBJ1-1; D is perhaps TRBD1 (5 bases). The CDR3 consists of 13 residues. V was trimmed by 1 base and J by 10 bases, leaving 13 bases between them. From germline, CDR1 is SGHAT and CDR2 FQNNGV. CDR3 sequence: CASSLGVRQSAFF. The DNA for the CDR3 is TGTGCCAGCAGCTTAGGCGTTAGACAGTCAGCTTTCTTT.

CDR3 amino acids: CSGLVSTEAFF. The CDR3 DNA sequence: TGCAGTGGGCTAGTAAGTACTGAAGCTTTCTTT. The chain recombines TRBV20-1 with TRBJ1-1; D is uncertain. In germline, CDR1 is DFQATT, CDR2 SNEGSKA (reference sequence). CDR3 length equals 11 residues. Trimming stripped 7 bases from V and 5 bases from J, with 11 bases between.

The chain uses TRBV19 and TRBJ1-5; maybe TRBD1 (6 bases). This CDR3 is built from 16 residues. V lost 8 bases and J lost 2, with 19 bases in between. From germline, CDR1 is LNHDA and CDR2 SQIVND (reference sequence). CDR3 coding DNA: TGTGCCAGTGGGGGGGCACAGGGAATGGGCAATCAGCCCCAGCATTTT. This gives the protein CASGGAQGMGNQPQHF.

This chain joins TRBV6-5 and TRBJ2-1, with TRBD2 matching over 7 bases. The CDR3 sequence is 14 residues long. V trimming: 10 bases; J trimming: 4 bases; junction bases outside the gene matches: 10. From germline, CDR1 is MNHEY and CDR2 SVGAGI. CDR3 loop: CATRSGNLYNEQFF. The CDR3 nucleotides are TGTGCCACCCGAAGCGGGAACCTTTACAATGAGCAGTTCTTC.

The rearrangement joins TRBV6-1 to TRBJ2-1; 9 bases align to TRBD1. Germline V lookup: CDR1 MNHNS, CDR2 SASEGT. This CDR3 comprises 15 residues. V lost 1 base and J lost 4; bases outside the gene matches: 2. The CDR3, as DNA: TGTGCCAGCAGTGAAGGACAGGGGGGATACAATGAGCAGTTCTTC. Protein product: CASSEGQGGYNEQFF.

V gene TRBV7-3 combines with J gene TRBJ1-6; 9 nucleotides align to TRBD1. The CDR3 sequence is 16 residues long. J was trimmed by 7 bases and V by 4 bases; bases with no gene match: 8. Germline lookup yields CDR1 SGHTA and CDR2 FQGTGA. Written as DNA, the CDR3 is TGTGCCAGCAGCTCCGGACAGGGGACGAACAATTCACCCCTCCACTTT. It is translated as CASSSGQGTNNSPLHF.

The V call is TRBV7-2, the J call TRBJ2-7; 9 nucleotides match TRBD2. Per the germline V gene, CDR1 is SGHTA and CDR2 is FQGNSA. With 5 bases clipped from V and 3 bases from J, the junction kept 8 bases outside the gene matches. The CDR3 length is 15 residues. In nucleotides, the CDR3 is TGTGCCAGCAGCCCCGGGTCTAGCGGGAACTACGAGCAGTACTTC. It translates to CASSPGSSGNYEQYF.

The chain's CDR3 is CASSPGGSTEAFF. CDR3 coding DNA: TGTGCCAGCAGCCCAGGAGGGTCCACTGAAGCTTTCTTT. The chain is built from TRBV7-3 and TRBJ1-1; no reliable D call. Germline V gene sequence: CDR1 SGHTA, CDR2 FQGTGA. CDR3 length: 13 amino acids. V dropped 5 bases and J dropped 4 bases, with 11 bases sitting between them.

This rearrangement joins TRBV11-2 to TRBJ1-2, with D uncertain. Germline-derived CDR1 and CDR2 are SGHAT and FQNNGV. V dropped 5 bases and J dropped 0 bases, with 13 bases sitting between them. This CDR3 contains 15 residues. This CDR3 is CASSRQTLANYGYTF. CDR3 DNA sequence: TGTGCCAGCAGCCGCCAGACCCTAGCTAACTATGGCTACACCTTC.

This sequence joins TRBV29-1 and TRBJ2-1, with TRBD1 identical over 7 bases. The V gene's germline CDR1 is SQVTM and CDR2 ANQGSEA. Trimming removed 6 bases from V and 0 bases from J; junction bases left unmatched: 5. The CDR3 covers 14 residues. CDR3 loop: CSVGRQGSYNEQFF. CDR3 DNA sequence: TGCAGCGTCGGACGACAGGGCTCCTACAATGAGCAGTTCTTC.

The chain combines TRBV5-4 with TRBJ1-6; D perhaps matches TRBD1 (5 bases). The ends were cut back, 0 bases at V and 5 bases at J, with 12 bases in the middle. The length of the CDR3 is 16 residues. Germline CDR1 SGHNT, CDR2 YYREEE (reference sequence). DNA of the CDR3: TGTGCCAGCAGCTTGGCCGTTGACAGTGATAATTCACCCCTCCACTTT. Protein: CASSLAVDSDNSPLHF.

DNA of the CDR3: TGTGCCAGCAGCTTAGCAGGGGTTATGGGCTTCGAGAATTCACCCCTCCACTTT. Its protein product is CASSLAGVMGFENSPLHF. The genes are TRBV7-2 and TRBJ1-6; possibly TRBD1 for D (5 bases). The CDR3 is 18 residues long. The germline gives CDR1 SGHTA, CDR2 FQGNSA. Trimming removed 0 bases at V and 7 bases at J, with 19 bases between.

The V and J genes are TRBV11-2 and TRBJ2-3; 12 bases match TRBD2. V lost 4 bases to trimming and J lost 4 bases; unmatched junction nucleotides: 3. Germline CDR1 SGHAT, CDR2 FQNNGV. The CDR3 runs 15 residues. This CDR3 reads CASSWTSGIPDTQYF. In DNA form, the CDR3 reads TGTGCCAGCAGCTGGACTAGCGGGATACCAGATACGCAGTATTTT.